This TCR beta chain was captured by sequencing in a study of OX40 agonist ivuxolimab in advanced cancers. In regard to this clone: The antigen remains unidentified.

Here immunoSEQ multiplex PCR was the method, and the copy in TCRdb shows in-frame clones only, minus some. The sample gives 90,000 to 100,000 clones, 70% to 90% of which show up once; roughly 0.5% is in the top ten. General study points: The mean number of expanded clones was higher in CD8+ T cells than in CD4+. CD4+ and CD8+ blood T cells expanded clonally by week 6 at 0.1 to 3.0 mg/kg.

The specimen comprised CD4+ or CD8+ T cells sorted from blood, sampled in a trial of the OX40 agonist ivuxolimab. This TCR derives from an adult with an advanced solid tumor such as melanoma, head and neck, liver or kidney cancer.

The CDR3 region is CASSPRPGGASAGNTIYF. CDR3 coding DNA: TGTGCCAGTAGTCCCCGTCCAGGGGGCGCGTCGGCTGGAAACACCATATATTTT. The V and J genes are TRBV19 and TRBJ1-3; 8 bases line up with TRBD1. Germline-derived CDR1 and CDR2 are LNHDA and SQIVND (reference sequence). Trimming took 5 bases from V and 2 from J; bases not matched to a gene: 14. There are 18 residues in the CDR3.